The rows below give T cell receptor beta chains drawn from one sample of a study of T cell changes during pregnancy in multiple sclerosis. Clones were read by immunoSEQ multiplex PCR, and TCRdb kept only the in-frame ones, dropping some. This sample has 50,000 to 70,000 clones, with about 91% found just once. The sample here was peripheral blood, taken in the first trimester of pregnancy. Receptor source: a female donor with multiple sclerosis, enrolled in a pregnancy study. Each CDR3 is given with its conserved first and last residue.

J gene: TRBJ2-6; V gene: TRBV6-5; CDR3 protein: CASSYSRASGANVLTF
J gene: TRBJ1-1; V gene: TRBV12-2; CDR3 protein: CASRFPGNTEAFF
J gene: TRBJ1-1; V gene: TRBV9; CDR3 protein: CASSEGGNTEAFF
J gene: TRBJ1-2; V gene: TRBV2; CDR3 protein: CATTGTTNYGYTF
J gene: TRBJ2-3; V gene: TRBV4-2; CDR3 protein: CASSQEVAGGPADTQYF
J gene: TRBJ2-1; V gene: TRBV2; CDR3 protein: CVSRLAGMVEQFF
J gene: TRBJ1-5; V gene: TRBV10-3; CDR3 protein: CASRGGATDQPQHF
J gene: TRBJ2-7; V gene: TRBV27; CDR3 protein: CASSTRFSYEQYF
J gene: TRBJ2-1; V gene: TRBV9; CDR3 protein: CASSQGTITYNEQFF
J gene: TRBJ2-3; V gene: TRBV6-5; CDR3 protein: CASSWGQGATSDTQYF
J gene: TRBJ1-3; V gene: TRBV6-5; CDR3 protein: CASSSPGGNTIYF
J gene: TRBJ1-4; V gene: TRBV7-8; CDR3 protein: CASSLQGNEKLFF
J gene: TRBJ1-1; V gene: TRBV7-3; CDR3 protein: CASSLDGSRMNTEAFF
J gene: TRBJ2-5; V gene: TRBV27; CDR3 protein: CASSPQRGGETQYF
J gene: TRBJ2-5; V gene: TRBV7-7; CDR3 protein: CASSPPRGVAAQETQYF